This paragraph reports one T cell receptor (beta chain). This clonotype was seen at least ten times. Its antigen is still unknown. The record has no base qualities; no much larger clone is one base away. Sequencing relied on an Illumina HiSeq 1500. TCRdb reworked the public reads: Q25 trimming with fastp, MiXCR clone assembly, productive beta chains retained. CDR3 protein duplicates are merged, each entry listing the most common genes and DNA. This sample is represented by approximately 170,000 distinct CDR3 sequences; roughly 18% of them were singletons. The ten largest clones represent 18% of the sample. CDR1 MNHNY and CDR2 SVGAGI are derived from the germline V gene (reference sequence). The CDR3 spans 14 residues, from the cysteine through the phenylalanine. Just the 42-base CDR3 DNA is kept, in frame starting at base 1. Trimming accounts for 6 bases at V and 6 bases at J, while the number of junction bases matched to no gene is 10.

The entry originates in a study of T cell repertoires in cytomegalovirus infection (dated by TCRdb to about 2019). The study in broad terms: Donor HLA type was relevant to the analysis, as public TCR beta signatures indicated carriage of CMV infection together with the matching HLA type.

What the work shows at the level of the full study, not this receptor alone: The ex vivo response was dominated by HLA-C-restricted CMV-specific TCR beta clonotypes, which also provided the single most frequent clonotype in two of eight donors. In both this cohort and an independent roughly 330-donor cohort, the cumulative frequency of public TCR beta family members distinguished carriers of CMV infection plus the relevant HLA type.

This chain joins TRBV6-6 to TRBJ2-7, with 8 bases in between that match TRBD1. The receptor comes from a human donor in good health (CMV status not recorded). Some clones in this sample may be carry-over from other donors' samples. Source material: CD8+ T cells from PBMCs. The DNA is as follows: TGTGCCAGCAGCGGACAGGGCCTTAATGGCGAGCAGTACTTC. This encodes CASSGQGLNGEQYF.